This TCR beta chain is from a study of blood T cells in healthy people across ages. In regard to this clonotype: Its ends do not fully match the called genes, so a read error is possible.

For the second PCR, which ran for about 7 to 12 cycles, a sample-barcoded 5' primer and a J-beta primer mix were used. TCRdb re-derived calls from the 5' RACE reads in MiXCR, one entry per CDR3 protein. The data contain 1.5 million to 2 million distinct CDR3 sequences, more than 35% of them singletons. The CDR3 length is 18 residues. The germline CDR1 and CDR2 sequences are SSHAT and FNYEAQ (reference sequence). The chain couples TRBV7-7 to TRBJ2-3, with TRBD2 matching 12 bases. What was sequenced was blood. This TCR was sampled from a human donor in good health. The CDR3 protein is CASSLRPSGGAETDTQYF. The CDR3 DNA sequence: TGTGCTAGCAGCTTAAGGCCTAGCGGGGGGGCTGAAACAGATACGCAGTATTTT.